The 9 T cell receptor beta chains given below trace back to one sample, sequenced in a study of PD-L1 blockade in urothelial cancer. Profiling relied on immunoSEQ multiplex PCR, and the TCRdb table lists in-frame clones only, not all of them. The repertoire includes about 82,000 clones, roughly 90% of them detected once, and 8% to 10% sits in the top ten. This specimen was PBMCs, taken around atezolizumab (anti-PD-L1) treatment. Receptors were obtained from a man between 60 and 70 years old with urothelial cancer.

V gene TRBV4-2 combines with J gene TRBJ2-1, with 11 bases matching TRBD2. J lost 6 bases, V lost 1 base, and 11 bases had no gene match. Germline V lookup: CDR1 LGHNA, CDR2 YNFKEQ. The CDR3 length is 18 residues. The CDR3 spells CASSQALLAGGLGNEQFF. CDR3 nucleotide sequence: TGTGCCAGCAGCCAAGCTCTTCTAGCGGGGGGCCTCGGCAATGAGCAGTTCTTC.

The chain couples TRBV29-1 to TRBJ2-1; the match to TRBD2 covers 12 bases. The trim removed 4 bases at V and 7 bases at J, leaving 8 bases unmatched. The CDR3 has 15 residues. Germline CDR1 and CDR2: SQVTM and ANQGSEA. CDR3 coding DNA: TGCAGCGTTGCGCTAGCGGGGGGGCCAGGGAATGAGCAGTTCTTC. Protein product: CSVALAGGPGNEQFF.

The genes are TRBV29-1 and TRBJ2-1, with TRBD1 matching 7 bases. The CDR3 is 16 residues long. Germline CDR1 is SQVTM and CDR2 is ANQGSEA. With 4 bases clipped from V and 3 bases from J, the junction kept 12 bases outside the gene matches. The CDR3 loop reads CSVVPLTGTRYNEQFF. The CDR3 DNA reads TGCAGCGTTGTCCCCTTGACAGGGACCCGCTACAATGAGCAGTTCTTC.

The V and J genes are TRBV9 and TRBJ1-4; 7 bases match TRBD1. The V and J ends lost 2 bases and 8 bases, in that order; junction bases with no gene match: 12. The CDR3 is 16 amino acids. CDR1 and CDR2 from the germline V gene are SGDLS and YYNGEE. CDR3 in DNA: TGTGCCAGCAGCGTTTCACGGGACAGCTCGGGAGAAAAACTGTTTTTT. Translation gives CASSVSRDSSGEKLFF.

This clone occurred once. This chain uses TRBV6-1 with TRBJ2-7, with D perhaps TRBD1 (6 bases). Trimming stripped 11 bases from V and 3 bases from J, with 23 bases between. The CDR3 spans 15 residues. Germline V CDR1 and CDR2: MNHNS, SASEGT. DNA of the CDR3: TGTGCCCCCCGGGACAACCGGGACCCGTGCTACGAGCAGTACTTC. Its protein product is CAPRDNRDPCYEQYF.

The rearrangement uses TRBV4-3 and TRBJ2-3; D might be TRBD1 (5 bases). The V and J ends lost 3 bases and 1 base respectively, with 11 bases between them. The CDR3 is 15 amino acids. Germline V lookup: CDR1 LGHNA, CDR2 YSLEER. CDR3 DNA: TGCGCCAGCAGCCAGGACCCGACAGGCACAGATACGCAGTATTTT. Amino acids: CASSQDPTGTDTQYF.

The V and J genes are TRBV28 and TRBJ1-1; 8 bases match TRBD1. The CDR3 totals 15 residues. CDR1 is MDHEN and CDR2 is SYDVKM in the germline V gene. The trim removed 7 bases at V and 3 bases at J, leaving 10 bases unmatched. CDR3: CASTREDRVDTEAFF. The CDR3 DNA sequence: TGTGCCAGCACTCGGGAGGACAGGGTGGACACTGAAGCTTTCTTT.

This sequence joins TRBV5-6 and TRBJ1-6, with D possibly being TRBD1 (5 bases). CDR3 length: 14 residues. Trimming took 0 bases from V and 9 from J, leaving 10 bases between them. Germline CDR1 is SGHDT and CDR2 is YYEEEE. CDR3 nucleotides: TGTGCCAGCAGCTTGGTAGGGGTGGCTTCACCCCTCCACTTT. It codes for CASSLVGVASPLHF. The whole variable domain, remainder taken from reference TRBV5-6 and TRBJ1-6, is DAGVTQSPTHLIKTRGQQVTLRCSPKSGHDTVSWYQQALGQGPQFIFQYYEEEERQRGNFPDRFSGHQFPNYSSELNVNALLLGDSALYLCASSLVGVASPLHFGNGTRLTVT.

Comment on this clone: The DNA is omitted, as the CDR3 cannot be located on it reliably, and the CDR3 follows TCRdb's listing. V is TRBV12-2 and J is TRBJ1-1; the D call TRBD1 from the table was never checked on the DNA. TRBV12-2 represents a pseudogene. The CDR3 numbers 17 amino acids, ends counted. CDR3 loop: CASRLVVGQGSYTEAFF.